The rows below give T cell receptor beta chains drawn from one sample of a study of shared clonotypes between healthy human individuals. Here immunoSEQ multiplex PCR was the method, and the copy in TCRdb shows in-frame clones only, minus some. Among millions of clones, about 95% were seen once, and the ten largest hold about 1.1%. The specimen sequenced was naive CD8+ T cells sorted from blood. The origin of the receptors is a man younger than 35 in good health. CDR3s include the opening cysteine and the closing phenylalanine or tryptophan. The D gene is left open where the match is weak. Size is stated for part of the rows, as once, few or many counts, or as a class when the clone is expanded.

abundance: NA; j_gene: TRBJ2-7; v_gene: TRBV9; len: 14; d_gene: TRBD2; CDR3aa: CASSVAGLADEQYF; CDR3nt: TGTGCCAGCAGCGTAGCTGGACTAGCGGACGAGCAGTACTTC
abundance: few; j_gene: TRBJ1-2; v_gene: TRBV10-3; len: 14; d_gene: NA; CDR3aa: CAISDGKGPYGYTF; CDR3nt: TGTGCCATCAGTGATGGGAAGGGCCCCTATGGCTACACCTTC
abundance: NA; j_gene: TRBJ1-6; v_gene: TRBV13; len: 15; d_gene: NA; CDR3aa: CASSSLTENNSPLHF; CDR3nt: TGTGCCAGCAGCTCGCTGACAGAGAATAATTCACCCCTCCACTTT
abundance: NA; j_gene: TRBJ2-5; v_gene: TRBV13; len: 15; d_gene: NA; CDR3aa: CASQLRGAAGETQYF; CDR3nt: TGTGCCAGCCAACTCAGGGGCGCGGCGGGAGAGACCCAGTACTTC
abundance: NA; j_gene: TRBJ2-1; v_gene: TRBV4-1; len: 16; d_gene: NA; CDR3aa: CASSEQAGPRDNEQFF; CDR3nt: TGCGCCAGCAGCGAACAGGCAGGGCCACGAGACAATGAGCAGTTCTTC
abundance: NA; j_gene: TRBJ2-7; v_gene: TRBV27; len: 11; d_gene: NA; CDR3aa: CASSSSYEQYF; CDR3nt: TGTGCCAGCAGTTCGTCCTACGAGCAGTACTTC
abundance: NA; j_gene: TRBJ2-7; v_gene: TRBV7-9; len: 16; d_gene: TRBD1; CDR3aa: CASSPLGQVLSYEQYF; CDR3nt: TGTGCCAGCAGTCCCCTCGGACAGGTCCTCTCCTACGAGCAGTACTTC
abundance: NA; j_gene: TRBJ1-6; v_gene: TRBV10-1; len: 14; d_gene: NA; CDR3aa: CASSEKEGDSPLHF; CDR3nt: TGCGCCAGCAGTGAGAAAGAGGGGGATTCACCCCTCCACTTT
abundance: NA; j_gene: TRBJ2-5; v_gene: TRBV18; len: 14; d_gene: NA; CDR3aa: CASSPPDSQETQYF; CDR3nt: TGTGCCAGCTCACCACCGGACAGCCAAGAGACCCAGTACTTC
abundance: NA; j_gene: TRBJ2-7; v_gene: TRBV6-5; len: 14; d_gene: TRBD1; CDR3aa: CASSSRTGEYEQYF; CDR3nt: TGTGCCAGCAGTTCCCGGACAGGGGAATACGAGCAGTACTTC
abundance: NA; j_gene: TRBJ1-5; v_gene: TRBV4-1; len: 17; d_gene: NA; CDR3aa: CASSQELPGVSNQPQHF; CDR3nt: TGCGCCAGCAGCCAGGAGCTGCCCGGGGTTAGCAATCAGCCCCAGCATTTT
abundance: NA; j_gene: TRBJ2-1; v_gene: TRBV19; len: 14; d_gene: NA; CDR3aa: CASRGLLPGDEQFF; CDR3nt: TGTGCCAGTAGGGGACTCCTACCAGGGGATGAGCAGTTCTTC
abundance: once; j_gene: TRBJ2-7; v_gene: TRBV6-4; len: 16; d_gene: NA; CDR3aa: CASSDFPRGSSYEQYF; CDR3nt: TGTGCCAGCAGTGACTTCCCACGAGGGAGCTCCTACGAGCAGTACTTC
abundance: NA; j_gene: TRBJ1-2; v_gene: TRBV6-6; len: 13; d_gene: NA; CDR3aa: CASTPQGSYGYTF; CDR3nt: TGTGCCAGCACCCCACAGGGTTCCTATGGCTACACCTTC
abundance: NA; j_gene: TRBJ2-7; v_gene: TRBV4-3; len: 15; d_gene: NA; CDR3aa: CASSQDWLGPYEQYF; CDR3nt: TGCGCCAGCAGCCAAGATTGGCTGGGCCCCTACGAGCAGTACTTC
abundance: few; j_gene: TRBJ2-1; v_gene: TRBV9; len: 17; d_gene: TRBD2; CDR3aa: CASSVDLSGGPYNEQFF; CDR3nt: TGTGCCAGCAGCGTAGATCTTAGCGGGGGGCCCTACAATGAGCAGTTCTTC
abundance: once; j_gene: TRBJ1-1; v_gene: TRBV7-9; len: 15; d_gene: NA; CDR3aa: CASSAELDGHTEAFF; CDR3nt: TGTGCCAGCAGCGCCGAACTCGACGGTCACACTGAAGCTTTCTTT
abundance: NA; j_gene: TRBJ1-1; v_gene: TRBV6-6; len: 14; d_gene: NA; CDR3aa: CATLLGSGRPEAFF; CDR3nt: TGTGCCACCCTCTTAGGATCAGGGAGGCCTGAAGCTTTCTTT
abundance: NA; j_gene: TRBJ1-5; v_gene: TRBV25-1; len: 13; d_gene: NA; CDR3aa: CASRGGENQPQHF; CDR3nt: TGTGCCAGCAGAGGAGGGGAAAATCAGCCCCAGCATTTT
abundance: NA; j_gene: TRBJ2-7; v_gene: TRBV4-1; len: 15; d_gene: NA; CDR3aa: CASSQALDRPGEQYF; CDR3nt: TGCGCCAGCAGCCAAGCCCTGGACCGACCCGGGGAGCAGTACTTC
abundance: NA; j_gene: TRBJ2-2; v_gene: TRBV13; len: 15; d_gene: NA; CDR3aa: CASSPAGGPSGELFF; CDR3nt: TGTGCCAGCAGCCCAGCCGGGGGGCCTTCCGGGGAGCTGTTTTTT
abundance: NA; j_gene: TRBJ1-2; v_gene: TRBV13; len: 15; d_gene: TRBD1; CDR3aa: CASSTGGTGAFGYTF; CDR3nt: TGTGCCAGCAGCACCGGAGGGACAGGGGCGTTCGGCTACACCTTC
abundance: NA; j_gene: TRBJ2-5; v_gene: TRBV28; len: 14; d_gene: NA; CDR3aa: CASSPPPYQETQYF; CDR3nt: TGTGCCAGCAGCCCGCCCCCGTACCAAGAGACCCAGTACTTC
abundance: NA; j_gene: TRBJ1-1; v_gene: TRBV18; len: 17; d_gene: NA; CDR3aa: CASSPSARDYLNTEAFF; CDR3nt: TGTGCCAGCTCACCATCGGCCAGGGATTATTTGAACACTGAAGCTTTCTTT
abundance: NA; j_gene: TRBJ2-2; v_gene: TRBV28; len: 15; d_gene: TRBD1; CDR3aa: CASSFWTGNTGELFF; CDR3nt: TGTGCCAGCAGTTTTTGGACAGGGAACACCGGGGAGCTGTTTTTT
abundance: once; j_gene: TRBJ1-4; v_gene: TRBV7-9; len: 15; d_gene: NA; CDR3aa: CASSLDMSTNEKLFF; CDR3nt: TGTGCCAGCAGCTTAGACATGTCAACTAATGAAAAACTGTTTTTT
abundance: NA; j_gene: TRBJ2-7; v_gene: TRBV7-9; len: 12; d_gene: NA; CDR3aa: CASSLIPYEQYF; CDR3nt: TGTGCCAGCAGCCTAATTCCCTACGAGCAGTACTTC
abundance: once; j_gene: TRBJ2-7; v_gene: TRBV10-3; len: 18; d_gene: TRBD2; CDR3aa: CAISESRLAGVPDYEQYF; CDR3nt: TGTGCCATCAGTGAGTCGAGACTAGCGGGAGTGCCTGACTACGAGCAGTACTTC
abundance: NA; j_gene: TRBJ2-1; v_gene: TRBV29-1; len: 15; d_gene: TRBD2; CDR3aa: CSVEGTSGAYNEQFF; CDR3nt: TGCAGCGTTGAAGGGACTAGTGGGGCCTACAATGAGCAGTTCTTC
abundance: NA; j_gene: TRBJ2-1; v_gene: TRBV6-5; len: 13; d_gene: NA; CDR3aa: CASSYPSGDEQFF; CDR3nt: TGTGCCAGCAGTTACCCTAGTGGGGATGAGCAGTTCTTC
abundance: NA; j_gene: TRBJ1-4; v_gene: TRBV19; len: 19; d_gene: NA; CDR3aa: CASSIGGTPYSPTNEKLFF; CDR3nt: TGTGCCAGTAGTATTGGTGGGACCCCTTACTCGCCAACTAATGAAAAACTGTTTTTT
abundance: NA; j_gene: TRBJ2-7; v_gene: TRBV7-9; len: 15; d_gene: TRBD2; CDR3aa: CASSLPSGAFYEQYF; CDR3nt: TGTGCCAGCAGCCTACCTAGCGGGGCTTTCTACGAGCAGTACTTC
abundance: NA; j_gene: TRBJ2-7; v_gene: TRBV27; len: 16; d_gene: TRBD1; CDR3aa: CASSPTGGNMFDEQYF; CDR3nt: TGTGCCAGCAGTCCGACAGGGGGCAATATGTTCGACGAGCAGTACTTC
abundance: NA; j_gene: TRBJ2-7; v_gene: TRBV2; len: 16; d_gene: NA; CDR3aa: CASSEGNGPSYYEQYF; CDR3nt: TGTGCCAGCAGTGAAGGTAACGGGCCCTCTTACTACGAGCAGTACTTC
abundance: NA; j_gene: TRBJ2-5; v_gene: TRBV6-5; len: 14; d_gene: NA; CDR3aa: CASSYSAGLETQYF; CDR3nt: TGTGCCAGCAGTTACTCGGCAGGGCTGGAGACCCAGTACTTC
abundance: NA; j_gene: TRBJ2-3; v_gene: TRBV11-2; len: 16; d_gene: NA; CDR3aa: CASSLLSGAYTDTQYF; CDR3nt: TGTGCCAGCAGCTTACTTTCGGGGGCCTACACAGATACGCAGTATTTT
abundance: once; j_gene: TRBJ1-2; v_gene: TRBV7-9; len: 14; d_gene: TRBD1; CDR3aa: CASSLAGTVDGYTF; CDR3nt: TGTGCCAGCAGCTTAGCGGGGACAGTGGATGGCTACACCTTC
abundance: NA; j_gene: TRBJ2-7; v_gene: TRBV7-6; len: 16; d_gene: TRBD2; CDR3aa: CASSPPTSLSPYEQYF; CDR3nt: TGTGCCAGCAGCCCACCGACTAGCCTCAGCCCCTACGAGCAGTACTTC
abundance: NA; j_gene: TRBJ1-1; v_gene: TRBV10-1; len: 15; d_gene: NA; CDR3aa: CASSESTQGDTEAFF; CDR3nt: TGCGCCAGCAGTGAGTCGACACAAGGGGACACTGAAGCTTTCTTT
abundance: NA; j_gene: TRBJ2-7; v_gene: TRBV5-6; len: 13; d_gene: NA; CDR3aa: CASSYGIPYEQYF; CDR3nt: TGTGCCAGCAGTTACGGGATTCCCTACGAGCAGTACTTC